Shown below are 20 T cell receptor beta chains from a single sample sequenced in a study of cytomegalovirus exposure and HLA in healthy donors. The PCR employed 60 Vbeta primers together with 13 Jbeta primers. Sequencing used immunoSEQ multiplex PCR; TCRdb keeps in-frame clones, though not all of them. Of about 130,000 clones in the sample, approximately 80% were seen once. Source material: PBMCs. The receptors come from a boy aged 2 to 10 in good health and CMV-seronegative.

V and J are TRBV2 and TRBJ2-1; TRBD2 aligns across 9 bases. CDR1 and CDR2 from the germline V gene are SNHLY and FYNNEI. Trimming at V came to 6 bases and at J to 1 base, leaving 16 bases not matched to a gene. The CDR3 has 19 amino acids. This chain's CDR3 is CASSDPRASGTRSYNEQFF. Written as DNA, the CDR3 is TGTGCCAGCAGCGATCCGCGGGCTAGCGGGACACGTTCCTACAATGAGCAGTTCTTC.

V and J are TRBV4-1 and TRBJ2-3; the match to TRBD1 covers 8 bases. The trim removed 4 bases at V and 4 bases at J, leaving 13 bases unmatched. Germline assignment: CDR1 MGHRA and CDR2 YSYEKL. The CDR3 covers 17 residues. The CDR3 sequence is CASSLVLRDRLADTQYF. The CDR3 DNA reads as TGCGCCAGCAGCCTAGTTCTCCGGGACAGGTTGGCAGATACGCAGTATTTT.

The J gene is TRBJ1-2, the V gene TRBV5-8, with D maybe TRBD1 (6 bases). The germline V gene encodes CDR1 SGHTS and CDR2 YDEGEE. The CDR3 has 11 amino acids. Deletions cut 4 bases from V and 8 bases from J, with 9 bases between. CDR3 amino acids: CASSPRGGYTF. The CDR3 DNA follows: TGTGCCAGCAGCCCCAGGGGAGGCTACACCTTC.

V usage is TRBV5-6 and J usage is TRBJ1-5; 8 positions match TRBD1. The trim removed 2 bases at V and 7 bases at J, leaving 8 bases unmatched. CDR1 and CDR2 from the germline V gene are SGHDT and YYEEEE. The CDR3 is 15 residues long. CDR3 amino acids: CASSFAGGAGQPQHF. For the CDR3, the DNA is TGTGCCAGCAGCTTCGCAGGGGGCGCTGGGCAGCCCCAGCATTTT.

V is TRBV7-9 and J is TRBJ1-3; possibly TRBD1 for D (5 bases). This CDR3 comprises 13 residues. Germline V gene lookup returns CDR1 SEHNR and CDR2 FQNEAQ (reference sequence). The V end was cut by 9 bases, the J end by 0 bases, with 9 bases between. This CDR3 is CASSRDSGNTIYF. CDR3 DNA: TGTGCCAGTTCCAGGGACTCTGGAAACACCATATATTTT.

The chain uses TRBV25-1 and TRBJ2-3; 11 bases map to TRBD2. The CDR3 runs to 18 residues. The V gene end was trimmed by 1 base and the J gene end by 4 bases; junction bases not matched to a gene: 10. Germline values: CDR1 MGHDK, CDR2 SYGVNS. The CDR3 reads CASSELIGTSGRPDTQYF. In nucleotides, the CDR3 is TGTGCCAGCAGTGAATTAATCGGGACTAGCGGACGTCCAGATACGCAGTATTTT.

The V and J genes are TRBV7-8 and TRBJ2-2; 12 bases are shared with TRBD2. This CDR3 has 19 amino acids. The V and J ends lost 2 bases and 4 bases, in that order; junction bases with no gene match: 11. Looked up from germline, CDR1 is SGHVS and CDR2 is FQNEAQ. CDR3 loop: CASSLSRASGRARTGELFF. In DNA form, the CDR3 reads TGTGCCAGCAGCTTATCCCGGGCTAGCGGGAGGGCCCGCACCGGGGAGCTGTTTTTT.

V usage is TRBV19 and J usage is TRBJ1-1; D remains ambiguous. The germline V gene encodes CDR1 LNHDA and CDR2 SQIVND (reference sequence). The CDR3 contains 12 residues. V was pared by 3 bases and J by 8 bases, with 10 bases between. CDR3 bases: TGTGCCAGTAGTATCCTTGGGCAGGAAGCTTTCTTT. Its protein is CASSILGQEAFF.

The V call is TRBV7-2, the J call TRBJ1-5; D may be TRBD1 (5 bases). Per germline, CDR1 SGHTA and CDR2 FQGNSA. Deletions cut 5 bases from V and 8 bases from J, with 22 bases between. This CDR3 has 16 amino acids. CDR3 region: CASSAGGGGSLKPQHF. The CDR3 DNA follows: TGTGCCAGCAGCGCCGGTGGGGGAGGGAGTTTAAAGCCCCAGCATTTT. The full variable domain, in which reference TRBV7-2 and TRBJ1-5 provide the parts outside the CDR3, is GAGVSQSPSNKVTEKGKDVELRCDPISGHTALYWYRQSLGQGLEFLIYFQGNSAPDKSGLPSDRFSAERTGGSVSTLTIQRTQQEDSAVYLCASSAGGGGSLKPQHFGDGTRLSIL.

V is TRBV19 and J is TRBJ1-1; weak D call: TRBD1 (6 bases). Trimming pared 10 bases from V and 0 bases from J, leaving 12 bases between. The CDR3 length is 13 residues. Germline V gene data show CDR1 as LNHDA and CDR2 as SQIVND (reference sequence). CDR3 sequence reads: CAISRGLNTEAFF. For the CDR3, the DNA is TGTGCCATCTCCAGGGGATTGAACACTGAAGCTTTCTTT.

The CDR3: CASSLGLAGDRSYNEQFF. DNA for the CDR3: TGTGCCAGCAGTTTAGGACTAGCGGGAGATCGGTCCTACAATGAGCAGTTCTTC. The chain joins TRBV28 to TRBJ2-1, with TRBD2 identical over 13 bases. Per germline, CDR1 MDHEN and CDR2 SYDVKM. CDR3 length equals 18 residues. J gave up 1 base and V 2 bases, and 5 bases lay outside the gene matches.

The chain combines TRBV19 with TRBJ1-1; maybe TRBD1 (5 bases). Germline loops: CDR1 LNHDA, CDR2 SQIVND (reference sequence). The germline V and J ends were trimmed by 5 bases and 2 bases, with 9 bases remaining between them. This CDR3 contains 13 residues. The CDR3 here is CASSPRANTEAFF. In DNA form, the CDR3 reads TGTGCCAGTAGTCCCAGGGCTAACACTGAAGCTTTCTTT.

The chain couples TRBV6-1 to TRBJ1-2; 7 nucleotides align to TRBD1. Germline V gives CDR1 MNHNS, CDR2 SASEGT. This CDR3 contains 14 residues. V trimming: 5 bases; J trimming: 5 bases; junction bases outside the gene matches: 8. The CDR3 spells CASSRQGDRYGYTF. The CDR3 nucleotides are TGTGCCAGCAGTAGACAGGGCGACCGGTATGGCTACACCTTC.

This chain uses TRBV7-9 with TRBJ2-5; no clear D. Judging by the DNA end, TRBJ2-7 fits better; the J call may be wrong. The V gene's germline CDR1 is SEHNR and CDR2 FQNEAQ (reference sequence). The length of the CDR3 is 13 residues. CDR3 residues: CASSPVVNYEQYF. Written as DNA, the CDR3 is TGTGCCAGCAGCCCAGTCGTTAACTACGAGCAGTACTTC.

This rearrangement joins TRBV29-1 to TRBJ1-2; D may be TRBD1 (5 bases). The CDR3 runs to 15 residues. The V and J ends lost 3 bases and 4 bases respectively, with 18 bases between them. Germline lookup yields CDR1 SQVTM and CDR2 ANQGSEA. The CDR3 DNA follows: TGCAGCGTTGATCTGGGCTCCTGGGGCACCTATGGCTACACCTTC. Protein: CSVDLGSWGTYGYTF.

The chain has TRBV5-1 and TRBJ2-7; possibly TRBD1 for D (6 bases). Germline values: CDR1 SGHRS, CDR2 YFSETQ. The CDR3 has 13 residues. Trimming took 0 bases from V and 4 from J, leaving 8 bases between them. In nucleotides, the CDR3 is TGCGCCAGCAGCTTGGGTGACAGGTACGAGCAGTACGTC. It encodes CASSLGDRYEQYV.

The genes are TRBV9 and TRBJ2-1; 8 nucleotides agree with TRBD2. The length of the CDR3 is 18 residues. J lost 0 bases, V lost 3 bases, and 11 bases had no gene match. Germline V gives CDR1 SGDLS, CDR2 YYNGEE. The CDR3 DNA is TGTGCCAGCAGCGCCTTGAAAGGGACTAGTTACTCCTACAATGAGCAGTTCTTC. As protein: CASSALKGTSYSYNEQFF.

CDR3 DNA: TGTGCCAGCAGCCAGAGAGCGGGAGCCTACAATGAGCAGTTCTTC. Its protein product is CASSQRAGAYNEQFF. V usage is TRBV5-5 and J usage is TRBJ2-1; TRBD2 matches at 8 bases. Germline assignment: CDR1 SGHKS and CDR2 YYEKEE (reference sequence). CDR3 length: 15 residues. The ends lost 4 bases at V and 2 bases at J; junction bases unmatched: 5.

The rearrangement links TRBV2 to TRBJ2-2; a possible D gene is TRBD2 (6 bases). The CDR3 covers 16 residues. Germline loops: CDR1 SNHLY, CDR2 FYNNEI. Deletions cut 7 bases from V and 7 bases from J, with 22 bases between. CDR3 DNA: TGTGCCAGCAACTTTGGGTGGTCTGGAGGGAGCGGGGAGCTGTTTTTT. Amino acid sequence: CASNFGWSGGSGELFF.

V gene TRBV11-2 combines with J gene TRBJ1-1, with D possibly being TRBD1 (6 bases). V was pared by 0 bases and J by 4 bases, with 9 bases between. Germline V gene data show CDR1 as SGHAT and CDR2 as FQNNGV. There are 14 residues in the CDR3. CDR3 coding DNA: TGTGCCAGCAGCTTAGATGTAGGGGGCACTGAAGCTTTCTTT. This sequence encodes CASSLDVGGTEAFF.